What follows are 28 T cell receptor beta chains derived from one specimen sequenced in a study of blood T cell repertoires in COVID-19. TCRdb keeps only in-frame clones here, not all; method: immunoSEQ multiplex PCR. The repertoire has fewer than 350,000 clones, roughly 88% of them found once; the top ten carry 2.2%. Input material: PBMCs or T cells enriched from blood (not recorded which). The receptor source for this set is a young man who had recovered from COVID-19.

The rearrangement links TRBV11-2 to TRBJ2-1; possibly TRBD2 for D (6 bases). In germline, CDR1 is SGHAT, CDR2 FQNNGV. The CDR3 runs 15 residues. V was cut by 4 bases and J by 1 base, with 11 bases left in between. CDR3: CASSSTSWSYNEQFF. The CDR3 DNA sequence: TGTGCCAGCAGCTCGACTAGTTGGTCCTACAATGAGCAGTTCTTC.

This clone occurred a few times. Being one base from a much bigger clone, this may be a read error. In the same sample, other DNA sequences code for this CDR3. CDR3 sequence (DNA): TGTGCCAGCAGTGACTCGAGCGGGGGCACAGATACGCAGTATTTT. Residues: CASSDSSGGTDTQYF. This chain uses TRBV6-4 with TRBJ2-3; 7 bases match TRBD2. The CDR3 loop spans 15 amino acids. With V trimmed by 0 bases and J by 1 base, 1 base remained unmatched. Germline loops: CDR1 MRHNA, CDR2 SNTAGT.

The chain combines TRBV5-1 with TRBJ1-3; D remains unclear. The length of the CDR3 is 13 residues. Germline assignment: CDR1 SGHRS and CDR2 YFSETQ. The V end lost 4 bases, the J end lost 6 bases, and 11 bases lay between the germline ends. For the CDR3, the DNA is TGCGCCAGCAGCGGTGGAATAGCAAACACCATATATTTT. Protein sequence: CASSGGIANTIYF.

As to this clone: Different DNA sequences within this sample yield the same CDR3. The CDR3 spells CASTREGTDTQYF. CDR3 nucleotides: TGTGCCAGCACCCGGGAGGGCACAGATACGCAGTATTTT. The chain recombines TRBV6-5 with TRBJ2-3; 7 nucleotides match TRBD2. Trimming removed 7 bases from V and 1 base from J; junction bases left unmatched: 2. The germline V gene encodes CDR1 MNHEY and CDR2 SVGAGI. CDR3 length: 13 residues.

The chain employs TRBV12-2 and TRBJ2-7; whether TRBD1, the table's D call, matches the DNA was not checked. TRBV12-2 is listed as a pseudogene. CDR3 length equals 15 residues. The CDR3 loop is CASRLRQDSDYEQYF. The CDR3 coding sequence is TGTGCAAGTCGCCTAAGACAGGACTCTGACTACGAGCAGTACTTC.

The genes are TRBV7-2 and TRBJ1-6, with 7 bases fitting TRBD1. CDR1 and CDR2 (germline): SGHTA, FQGNSA. The CDR3 covers 15 residues. The V segment lost 3 bases and the J segment 14 bases; nucleotides outside the gene matches: 13. The CDR3 loop is CASSFSTGVWGALHF. DNA of the CDR3: TGTGCCAGCAGCTTCTCTACAGGGGTCTGGGGGGCCCTCCACTTT. Looking up the rest from reference TRBV7-2 and TRBJ1-6 gives the full variable domain: GAGVSQSPSNKVTEKGKDVELRCDPISGHTALYWYRQSLGQGLEFLIYFQGNSAPDKSGLPSDRFSAERTGGSVSTLTIQRTQQEDSAVYLCASSFSTGVWGALHFGNGTRLTVT.

The V call is TRBV5-6, the J call TRBJ2-5; TRBD2 aligns across 12 bases. This CDR3 spans 19 amino acids. V trimming: 0 bases; J trimming: 4 bases; junction bases outside the gene matches: 13. Germline V gives CDR1 SGHDT, CDR2 YYEEEE. The CDR3 region is CASSLDSLAGGRYRETQYF. The CDR3 DNA reads TGTGCCAGCAGCTTGGATAGCCTAGCGGGGGGGCGATACCGAGAGACCCAGTACTTC.

This chain connects TRBV7-8 to TRBJ2-7; D not certain. The length of the CDR3 is 17 residues. CDR1 and CDR2 (germline): SGHVS, FQNEAQ. V was cut by 1 base and J by 2 bases, with 18 bases left in between. CDR3 sequence reads: CASSLEVGRQVTYEQYF. The CDR3 nucleotides are TGTGCCAGCAGCTTAGAAGTCGGTCGGCAGGTGACCTACGAGCAGTACTTC.

This sequence joins TRBV27 and TRBJ1-2; 7 bases fit TRBD1. Germline values: CDR1 MNHEY, CDR2 SMNVEV (reference sequence). V was clipped by 6 bases and J by 1 base; unmatched bases: 11. There are 16 residues in the CDR3. Written as DNA, the CDR3 is TGTGCCAGCAGACTTACAGGGGCCAATCGTAACTATGGCTACACCTTC. Its protein product is CASRLTGANRNYGYTF.

The chain joins TRBV2 to TRBJ1-4, with 9 positions matching TRBD1. Germline CDR1 is SNHLY and CDR2 is FYNNEI. V was pared by 6 bases and J by 4 bases, with 9 bases of the junction left unmatched. The CDR3 spans 16 residues. The CDR3 DNA reads as TGTGCCAGCAGGTCCCGCTCGGGACAGGGTAATGAAAAACTGTTTTTT. This encodes CASRSRSGQGNEKLFF.

This clone has a single count. The CDR3 DNA reads TGCGCCAGCAGCTCACAGGGGACGGGGGATGAGCAGTTCTTC. It encodes CASSSQGTGDEQFF. The chain combines TRBV5-1 with TRBJ2-1; D might be TRBD1 (7 bases). Germline V CDR1 and CDR2: SGHRS, YFSETQ. This CDR3 region has 14 residues. V dropped 3 bases and J dropped 8 bases, with 15 bases sitting between them.

The chain employs TRBV5-8 and TRBJ1-2, with D perhaps matching TRBD1 (6 bases). CDR1 and CDR2 (germline): SGHTS, YDEGEE. The CDR3 is made up of 14 amino acids. Trimming left V 3 bases short and J 8 bases short, with 17 bases between. CDR3 loop: CASSSPTGFEGYTF. As DNA, the CDR3 is TGTGCCAGCAGCTCGCCGACAGGATTCGAAGGCTACACCTTC. Based on the CDR3 plus reference TRBV5-8 and TRBJ1-2, the full variable domain is EAGVTQSPTHLIKTRGQQATLRCSPISGHTSVYWYQQALGLGLQFLLWYDEGEERNRGNFPPRFSGRQFPNYSSELNVNALELEDSALYLCASSSPTGFEGYTFGSGTRLTVV.

The J gene is TRBJ1-2, the V gene TRBV5-4, with 7 positions matching TRBD1. Germline V lookup: CDR1 SGHNT, CDR2 YYREEE (reference sequence). The CDR3 totals 17 residues. The V segment lost 4 bases and the J segment 6 bases; nucleotides outside the gene matches: 18. The CDR3 loop reads CASSADRWAPPGNGYTF. The CDR3 DNA sequence: TGTGCCAGCAGCGCGGACAGGTGGGCCCCTCCTGGGAATGGCTACACCTTC. Full variable domain (remainder filled in from reference TRBV5-4 and TRBJ1-2): ETGVTQSPTHLIKTRGQQVTLRCSSQSGHNTVSWYQQALGQGPQFIFQYYREEENGRGNFPPRFSGLQFPNYSSELNVNALELDDSALYLCASSADRWAPPGNGYTFGSGTRLTVV.

The genes are TRBV2 and TRBJ1-4; the D gene is possibly TRBD1 (5 bases). V lost 7 bases, J lost 7 bases, and 10 bases lay in between. The CDR3 loop spans 12 amino acids. CDR1 SNHLY and CDR2 FYNNEI come from the germline V gene. CDR3 sequence (DNA): TGTGCCAGCACAGGGAACCTTGAAAAACTGTTTTTT. Protein: CASTGNLEKLFF.

The V call is TRBV5-1, the J call TRBJ2-2; D gene unclear. V lost 4 bases and J 3 bases, leaving 4 bases between the germline ends. The V gene's germline CDR1 is SGHRS and CDR2 YFSETQ. The length of the CDR3 is 12 residues. CDR3 amino acids: CASSLYTGELFF. CDR3 DNA: TGCGCCAGCAGCCTCTACACCGGGGAGCTGTTTTTT.

The rearrangement links TRBV2 to TRBJ1-2, with D perhaps matching TRBD1 (6 bases). The CDR3 totals 15 residues. Trimming cost V 5 bases and J 7 bases, with 20 bases left between them. From germline, CDR1 is SNHLY and CDR2 FYNNEI. The CDR3 nucleotides are TGTGCCAGCAGTAGAACAGGGAGTGGAGGTGCTGGCTACACCTTC. It codes for CASSRTGSGGAGYTF.

The chain joins TRBV9 to TRBJ2-2; 11 positions agree with TRBD2. CDR1 is SGDLS and CDR2 is YYNGEE in the germline V gene. The CDR3 covers 16 residues. Trimming cost V 0 bases and J 7 bases; bases outside gene matches: 5. In nucleotides, the CDR3 is TGTGCCAGCAGCGTAGGACTAGCGGGGATGAGCGGGGAGCTGTTTTTT. Encoded protein: CASSVGLAGMSGELFF.

J is TRBJ2-1 and V is TRBV10-3, with 9 bases aligning to TRBD2. This CDR3 is 15 amino acids long. V shed 6 bases, J shed 5 bases, and the junction held 8 bases outside the gene matches. CDR1 ENHRY and CDR2 SYGVKD come from the germline V gene. The CDR3 nucleotides read TGTGCCATCAGCCCCCGGGCGGGGGGGAACAATGAGCAGTTCTTC. Protein product: CAISPRAGGNNEQFF.

This clone was seen more than once but under ten times. The rearrangement joins TRBV18 to TRBJ1-4; D remains unclear. The V and J ends lost 0 bases and 5 bases respectively, with 7 bases between them. The CDR3 consists of 14 residues. CDR1 and CDR2 from the germline V gene are KGHSH and LQKENI. The CDR3 here is CASSPPLGNEKLFF. The DNA of the CDR3 is TGTGCCAGCTCACCACCGCTCGGGAATGAAAAACTGTTTTTT. The complete variable domain, with remaining parts taken from reference TRBV18 and TRBJ1-4, reads NAGVMQNPRHLVRRRGQEARLRCSPMKGHSHVYWYRQLPEEGLKFMVYLQKENIIDESGMPKERFSAEFPKEGPSILRIQQVVRGDSAAYFCASSPPLGNEKLFFGSGTQLSVL.

This rearrangement joins TRBV19 to TRBJ2-2, with a possible D match to TRBD1 (5 bases). Germline CDR1 LNHDA, CDR2 SQIVND (reference sequence). V gave up 3 bases and J gave up 1 base, with 6 bases separating them. This CDR3 has 14 residues. The CDR3 is CASSIQGNTGELFF. DNA of the CDR3: TGTGCCAGTAGTATCCAGGGGAACACCGGGGAGCTGTTTTTT.

The chain uses TRBV11-1 and TRBJ2-7; 7 bases align to TRBD2. CDR1 and CDR2 (germline): SGHAT, FQDESV (reference sequence). The CDR3 sequence is 16 residues long. V shed 5 bases and J 2 bases; nucleotides not matched to a gene: 12. The CDR3 is CASSNTAGVSTYEQYF. In DNA form, the CDR3 reads TGTGCCAGCAGCAACACGGCGGGGGTCTCTACCTACGAGCAGTACTTC.

In this sample, this clone turned up once. The rearrangement uses TRBV9 and TRBJ2-5, with 9 bases fitting TRBD1. The CDR3 has 18 amino acids. Germline CDR1 SGDLS, CDR2 YYNGEE. The J segment lost 4 bases and the V segment lost 1 base, leaving 14 bases of the junction unmatched. The chain's CDR3 is CASSVTANPGTGRETQYF. CDR3 in DNA: TGTGCCAGCAGCGTAACCGCGAATCCCGGGACAGGGCGAGAGACCCAGTACTTC.

In this sample, this clone turned up a few times. The rearrangement uses TRBV6-5 and TRBJ2-6, with D hard to call. V was shortened by 5 bases and J by 0 bases, with 5 bases between the two germline ends. In germline, CDR1 is MNHEY, CDR2 SVGAGI. The CDR3 covers 14 residues. The CDR3 here is CASSPLSGANVLTF. In nucleotides, the CDR3 is TGTGCCAGCAGTCCCCTCTCTGGGGCCAACGTCCTGACTTTC.

This clone was seen once. This rearrangement joins TRBV24-1 to TRBJ1-5; D not certain. The V gene lost 3 bases and the J gene lost 7 bases, with 9 bases spanning the gap. The germline V gene encodes CDR1 KGHDR and CDR2 SFDVKD. The CDR3 covers 13 residues. DNA for the CDR3: TGTGCCACCAGTGATATCGGCAGGCAGCCCCAGCATTTT. This gives the protein CATSDIGRQPQHF.

V is TRBV29-1 and J is TRBJ2-7; perhaps TRBD1 as D (6 bases). Germline loops: CDR1 SQVTM, CDR2 ANQGSEA. This CDR3 has 13 amino acids. V was cut by 7 bases and J by 0 bases, with 13 bases left in between. The CDR3 is CSARGGGSYEQYF. CDR3 sequence (DNA): TGCAGCGCCCGAGGGGGTGGCTCCTACGAGCAGTACTTC.

The chain carries TRBV12-3 or TRBV12-4 and TRBJ2-2; no firm D call. V lost 6 bases and J lost 6, with 11 bases in between. The CDR3 runs 13 residues. The CDR3 nucleotides are TGTGCCAGCAGCCAAAATCGCGCCGGGGAGCTGTTTTTT. This translates into CASSQNRAGELFF.

This clone was picked up one time. The chain links TRBV4-3 to TRBJ2-7; 9 nucleotides line up with TRBD1. The CDR3 sequence is 15 residues long. The J segment lost 4 bases and the V segment lost 0 bases, leaving 4 bases of the junction unmatched. Germline V lookup: CDR1 LGHNA, CDR2 YSLEER. CDR3: CASSQDRQGVYEQYF. CDR3 bases: TGCGCCAGCAGCCAAGATCGACAGGGGGTATACGAGCAGTACTTC.

V is TRBV6-1 and J is TRBJ2-4; maybe TRBD1 (5 bases). Deletions cut 2 bases from V and 7 bases from J, with 12 bases between. The CDR3 covers 14 residues. CDR1 and CDR2 (germline): MNHNS, SASEGT. The chain's CDR3 is CASSEIWGSNIQYF. CDR3 bases: TGTGCCAGCAGTGAAATCTGGGGCTCGAACATTCAGTACTTC.